The 12 T cell receptor beta chains below come from one sample, sequenced in a study of breast tumors, draining lymph nodes, adjacent tissues. From the multiplex PCR reads, TCRdb called clonotypes with MiXCR, one entry per CDR3 protein. The table lists over 150,000 distinct CDR3 sequences, 30% to 40% of them singletons. The lymph nodes were axillary draining lymph nodes from breast cancer patients. Sequences were obtained from axillary lymph node tissue. These receptors all come from a female donor with breast cancer. Some clones in this sample may be carry-over from other donors' samples.

V usage is TRBV30 and J usage is TRBJ2-1, with D perhaps TRBD2 (6 bases). V lost 3 bases to trimming and J lost 8 bases, with 8 bases between them. The CDR3 covers 11 residues. Germline V CDR1 and CDR2: GTSNPN, SVGIG (reference sequence). CDR3 in amino acids: CAWRGTYEQFF. The CDR3, as DNA: TGTGCCTGGAGAGGGACTTATGAGCAGTTCTTC.

This clonotype was observed many times. V gene TRBV5-1 combines with J gene TRBJ2-1; D is uncertain. From germline, CDR1 is SGHRS and CDR2 YFSETQ. This CDR3 contains 13 residues. The ends were cut back, 5 bases at V and 3 bases at J, with 9 bases in the middle. The CDR3 protein is CASRPDVYNEQFF. CDR3 coding DNA: TGCGCCAGCAGACCGGACGTCTACAATGAGCAGTTCTTC.

There are many counts of this clonotype. The gene calls are TRBV7-9 and TRBJ2-2; TRBD1 matches 8 bases. Germline CDR1 and CDR2: SEHNR and FQNEAQ (reference sequence). V gave up 3 bases and J gave up 4 bases; unmatched junction bases: 1. The CDR3 extends over 14 amino acids. The CDR3 region is CASSLGQVTGELFF. Written as DNA, the CDR3 is TGTGCCAGCAGCTTGGGACAGGTCACCGGGGAGCTGTTTTTT.

This clonotype has only one observation. The V call is TRBV7-2, the J call TRBJ2-3; D possibly corresponds to TRBD2 (6 bases). V was clipped by 4 bases and J by 14 bases, with 10 bases between them. The CDR3 length is 10 residues. Germline lookup yields CDR1 SGHTA and CDR2 FQGNSA. The CDR3: CASSSGRAYF. The CDR3 nucleotides read TGTGCCAGCAGCTCCGGGAGAGCGTATTTT.

In nucleotides, the CDR3 is TGTGCCAGCAGCCCCAACGGTGTTTCTAGCACAGATACGCAGTATTTT. Translation: CASSPNGVSSTDTQYF. The rearrangement joins TRBV16 to TRBJ2-3; no clear D gene. V lost 4 bases to trimming and J lost 0 bases, with 14 bases between them. The CDR3 length is 16 residues. Germline values: CDR1 KGHSY, CDR2 FQNENV.

V and J are TRBV11-2 and TRBJ2-5; 12 bases line up with TRBD2. CDR1 is SGHAT and CDR2 is FQNNGV in the germline V gene. V lost 1 base and J lost 4; bases outside the gene matches: 13. This CDR3 region has 19 residues. For the CDR3, the DNA is TGTGCCAGCAGCTTAGTCGGGAGTGGGCTAGCGGGAGGGAGAGAGACCCAGTACTTC. Protein product: CASSLVGSGLAGGRETQYF.

About this clonotype: This sequence may be a read error, since a much larger clone differs from it by one base. The CDR3 carries no conserved terminal phenylalanine or tryptophan, so it likely arises from a read error. This chain connects TRBV19 to TRBJ2-2; 7 nucleotides agree with TRBD1. The germline V gene encodes CDR1 LNHDA and CDR2 SQIVND (reference sequence). V lost 1 base, J lost 2 bases, and 4 bases stayed unmatched. This CDR3 spans 16 amino acids. This CDR3 reads CASSIGRTGNTGELFL. The CDR3 DNA follows: TGTGCCAGTAGTATAGGGAGGACAGGCAACACCGGGGAGCTGTTTCTT.

This clonotype has ten or more counts. The gene calls are TRBV10-3 and TRBJ2-1; possibly TRBD1 for D (5 bases). The CDR3 is 13 amino acids. V was pared by 0 bases and J by 5 bases, with 5 bases between. The V gene's germline CDR1 is ENHRY and CDR2 SYGVKD. The DNA for the CDR3 is TGTGCCATCAGTGAGTCAGGGGACAATGAGCAGTTCTTC. Translated, it gives CAISESGDNEQFF.

The gene calls are TRBV2 and TRBJ1-5; 12 nucleotides agree with TRBD1. CDR1 is SNHLY and CDR2 is FYNNEI in the germline V gene. Trimming at V came to 4 bases and at J to 4 bases, leaving 5 bases not matched to a gene. The length of the CDR3 is 16 residues. CDR3: CASSVGTGGANQPQHF. In DNA, the CDR3 is TGTGCCAGCAGTGTAGGGACAGGGGGCGCGAATCAGCCCCAGCATTTT.

In its sample, this clonotype was seen many times. The chain uses TRBV2 and TRBJ1-4; 8 bases agree with TRBD1. CDR1 is SNHLY and CDR2 is FYNNEI in the germline V gene. The V gene end was trimmed by 9 bases and the J gene end by 7 bases; junction bases not matched to a gene: 10. The CDR3 covers 14 residues. In nucleotides, the CDR3 is TGTGCCAGATCGAACAGGGGGAAGAGTGAAAAACTGTTTTTT. Translation: CARSNRGKSEKLFF.

The sample holds many counts of this clonotype. V and J are TRBV7-9 and TRBJ2-2; D not resolved. The CDR3 totals 13 residues. Germline values: CDR1 SEHNR, CDR2 FQNEAQ (reference sequence). Between the trimmed V and J ends, which lost 2 bases and 7 bases, there was a span of 8 bases. The CDR3 DNA reads TGTGCCAGCAGCTTACTGCTGGGCGGGGAGCTGTTTTTT. The encoded protein is CASSLLLGGELFF.

As concerns this clonotype: Germline is not matched at one junction end, which may reflect a read error. CDR3 region: CASSHSTGRAYGYTF. The CDR3 bases are TGTGCCAGCAGTCACTCAACAGGACGGGCCTATGGCTACACCTTC. The chain couples TRBV6-5 to TRBJ1-2; maybe TRBD1 (5 bases). Germline lookup yields CDR1 MNHEY and CDR2 SVGAGI. The length of the CDR3 is 15 residues.